A selection of T cell receptor beta chains follows, all from one sample in a study of regulatory T cells in long-lasting Graves disease. TCRdb reprocessed the multiplex PCR reads via MiXCR and lists one record per CDR3 protein. The table shows roughly 560,000 distinct CDR3 sequences, with 15% to 20% occurring only once. These data also featured in a second study, about T cells in Graves' hyperthyroidism and ophthalmopathy.

Specimen: peripheral blood mononuclear cells (PBMCs), collected at new diagnosis, from a patient treated with antithyroid drugs. These receptors originate from a woman aged 35-65 years with Graves disease. Both conserved end residues are part of each CDR3. D genes are given only for firm matches. Part of the rows lack a size; the others show once, few, many or a class for expanded clones.

abundance	v_gene	j_gene	d_gene	CDR3nt	CDR3aa
many	TRBV20-1	TRBJ2-7	-	TGCAGTGCTATTACCCCGCCGGGGGACGAGCAGTACTTC	CSAITPPGDEQYF
many	TRBV3-1	TRBJ2-1	-	TGTGCCAGCAGCCAAGAGGGTTACAGGGATTTTTTCTTC	CASSQEGYRDFFF
-	TRBV5-1	TRBJ1-1	TRBD1	TGCGCCAGCAGCTCCGGGACAGGGAAAATAAACACTGAAGCTTTCTTT	CASSSGTGKINTEAFF
few	TRBV20-1	TRBJ2-1	TRBD2	TGCAGTGCCTCGGGGGGGCTGTACAATGAGCAGTTCTTC	CSASGGLYNEQFF
many	TRBV7-9	TRBJ2-7	-	TGTGCCAGCAGCTTAGTCGGGGTCCCCTACGAGCAGTACTTC	CASSLVGVPYEQYF
many	TRBV5-1	TRBJ2-3	-	TGCGCCAGCAGTCCCCTTATCGAGGGCACAGATACGCAGTATTTT	CASSPLIEGTDTQYF
-	TRBV20-1	TRBJ2-3	-	TGCAGTGCTATTTGGGGGGCTGGCACAGATACGCAGTATTTT	CSAIWGAGTDTQYF
many	TRBV12-3/TRBV12-4	TRBJ2-7	-	TGTGCCAGCAGATGGTCTAGCGCCTACGAGCAGTACTTC	CASRWSSAYEQYF
few	TRBV29-1	TRBJ1-1	-	TGCAGCGTTGAAGACGAAACGGAAAACACTGAAGCTTTCTTT	CSVEDETENTEAFF
-	TRBV3-1	TRBJ1-3	-	TGTGCCAGCAGCCAGGAAGGCCTCTCTGGAAACACCATATGTTTT	CASSQEGLSGNTICF
many	TRBV11-3	TRBJ1-1	-	TGTGCCAGCAGTTCGACAGGCACTGAAGCTTTCTTT	CASSSTGTEAFF
few	TRBV12-3/TRBV12-4	TRBJ2-3	TRBD2	TGTGCCAGCAGTTTTAGTATAGCGGGCGGGGGAAAGCAAGATACGCAGTATTTT	CASSFSIAGGGKQDTQYF